The text below deals with one TCR beta chain. Its antigen is unidentified. The data belong to a study of shared clonotypes between healthy human individuals. Findings of the study overall: Represented diversity (both genetic and exposure-history) was limited by the small number of donors.

The CDR3 has 16 amino acids. Germline CDR1 is SGHVS and CDR2 is FNYEAQ. The V gene end was trimmed by 9 bases and the J gene end by 4 bases; junction bases not matched to a gene: 11. The protocol was immunoSEQ multiplex PCR, while the TCRdb copy is restricted to in-frame clones and leaves out a portion. The sample has 550,000 to 750,000 clones, roughly nine tenths seen once; the top ten hold approximately 22%. Positively selected for CCR7, the CD45RO-negative cells used as naive CD8 cells excluded terminally differentiated effector memory CD45RA+ cells. This rearrangement joins TRBV7-6 to TRBJ2-1; 11 bases match TRBD2. This TCR came from a man aged 25-40 years in good health. Sequenced input: naive CD8+ T cells sorted from blood. Written as DNA, the CDR3 is TGTGCCAGTCTTCCGCCGGGACTAGCGGAATACAATGAGCAGTTCTTC. Protein: CASLPPGLAEYNEQFF.